A selection of T cell receptor beta chains follows, all from one sample in a study of blood T cell repertoires in COVID-19. Clones were sequenced by immunoSEQ multiplex PCR, and TCRdb holds only the in-frame ones, with some missing. The sample shows fewer than 300,000 clones, about four fifths of them seen only once. The sequenced sample consisted of peripheral blood. These TCRs come from a human donor with COVID-19, enrolled during active disease. The donor label of this sample is uncertain. CDR3s include the opening cysteine and the closing phenylalanine or tryptophan. The D gene is left open where the match is weak. The size entry is marked missing in some rows and otherwise reads once, few, many or a size class.

CASRTLAGAYNEQFF,TGTGCCAGTAGGACCCTAGCGGGAGCCTACAATGAGCAGTTCTTC,TRBV19,TRBD2,NA,15,TRBJ2-1
CASSIGSGRAGTDTQYF,TGTGCCAGTAGTATTGGTAGCGGGAGGGCCGGCACAGATACGCAGTATTTT,TRBV19,TRBD2,NA,17,TRBJ2-3
CASSQDRDTEAFF,TGTGCCAGCAGTCAGGACAGGGACACTGAAGCTTTCTTT,TRBV6-4,TRBD1,NA,13,TRBJ1-1
CASFGGPYESGGQFF,TGTGCCTCCTTCGGGGGGCCGTACGAATCTGGGGGGCAGTTCTTC,TRBV19,NA,once,15,TRBJ2-1
CASSLGIRDGYTF,TGTGCCAGCAGCCTCGGGATTCGTGATGGCTACACCTTC,TRBV5-6,NA,NA,13,TRBJ1-2
CASSSSDRAPSGYEQYF,TGCGCCAGCAGCTCCTCCGACAGGGCACCTTCGGGTTACGAGCAGTACTTC,TRBV5-1,TRBD1,NA,17,TRBJ2-7
CSASSSGRAYETQYF,TGCAGTGCTAGTTCTAGCGGGAGGGCCTATGAGACCCAGTACTTC,TRBV20-1,TRBD2,few,15,TRBJ2-5
CAIRTSGAYEQYF,TGTGCCATCCGGACTAGCGGCGCCTACGAGCAGTACTTC,TRBV6-6,TRBD2,few,13,TRBJ2-7
CASSSGQGRDTQYF,TGTGCCAGCAGTTCCGGACAGGGGAGGGATACGCAGTATTTT,TRBV27,TRBD1,few,14,TRBJ2-3
CASSFRGGSSTDTQYF,TGCGCCAGCAGCTTTCGCGGAGGGTCTAGCACAGATACGCAGTATTTT,TRBV5-1,NA,NA,16,TRBJ2-3
CASSLPLAGRTDTQYF,TGTGCCAGCAGCTTGCCCCTAGCGGGTCGCACAGATACGCAGTATTTT,TRBV5-4,TRBD2,NA,16,TRBJ2-3
CASSQERVTETQYF,TGTGCCAGCAGCCAAGAGCGAGTGACTGAGACCCAGTACTTC,TRBV3-1/TRBV3-2,NA,NA,14,TRBJ2-5
CASGTGQINSPLHF,TGTGCCAGTGGTACGGGACAGATTAATTCACCCCTCCACTTT,TRBV19,TRBD1,NA,14,TRBJ1-6
CASTSLGLGAGSDTEAFF,TGTGCCAGCACCTCCCTAGGATTGGGGGCCGGGTCGGACACTGAAGCTTTCTTT,TRBV27,NA,NA,18,TRBJ1-1
CASSASDSHLPGDRRKFF,TGTGCCAGTAGCGCTAGCGACTCACATTTGCCCGGGGATCGGAGAAAGTTCTTC,TRBV19,NA,NA,18,TRBJ2-1
CASSPLGGNEKLFF,TGTGCCAGCAGCCCTTTAGGGGGAAATGAAAAACTGTTTTTT,TRBV14,NA,NA,14,TRBJ1-4
CASSHGQYSGRASTGELFF,TGTGCCAGTAGTCACGGACAGTATAGCGGGAGGGCCAGCACCGGGGAGCTGTTTTTT,TRBV19,TRBD2,NA,19,TRBJ2-2
CASTKGIGQPQHF,TGTGCCAGTACAAAGGGGATCGGGCAGCCCCAGCATTTT,TRBV2,NA,NA,13,TRBJ1-5
CASSPQVRETQYF,TGCGCCAGCAGCCCTCAAGTGAGGGAGACCCAGTACTTC,TRBV4-3,NA,NA,13,TRBJ2-5
CASSLGGSQSRAEAFF,TGTGCCAGCAGTTTAGGGGGGAGCCAAAGTAGGGCTGAAGCTTTCTTT,TRBV27,NA,NA,16,TRBJ1-1
CASGRWGVGANVLTF,TGTGCTAGTGGTCGGTGGGGGGTCGGGGCCAACGTCCTGACTTTC,TRBV12-5,NA,NA,15,TRBJ2-6
CASSIRLGSAWTSGSSYNEQFF,TGTGCCAGTAGTATAAGATTAGGGTCGGCTTGGACTAGCGGGAGCTCCTACAATGAGCAGTTCTTC,TRBV19,TRBD2,NA,22,TRBJ2-1
CASSRGDNQPQHF,TGTGCCAGCAGCAGGGGCGACAATCAGCCCCAGCATTTT,TRBV7-9,NA,NA,13,TRBJ1-5
CASSSHRGKGNEQFF,TGTGCCAGCAGCTCGCACCGAGGGAAGGGCAATGAGCAGTTCTTC,TRBV11-2,NA,NA,15,TRBJ2-1
CASSQDQQPGYTF,TGTGCCAGCAGCCAAGATCAACAGCCCGGCTACACCTTC,TRBV4-2,NA,NA,13,TRBJ1-2
CASSYSGQLNTEAFF,TGTGCCAGCAGTTACTCGGGACAATTGAACACTGAAGCTTTCTTT,TRBV6-5,NA,NA,15,TRBJ1-1
CASSQVPSPGVEQYF,TGTGCCAGCAGCCAAGTCCCCTCTCCGGGGGTCGAGCAGTACTTC,TRBV3-1/TRBV3-2,NA,NA,15,TRBJ2-7
CASSGYREQFF,TGTGCCAGTAGTGGCTACAGGGAGCAGTTCTTC,TRBV19,NA,once,11,TRBJ2-1
CASRKRRTLSYNEQFF,TGTGCCAGCAGAAAACGTAGGACTCTCTCCTACAATGAGCAGTTCTTC,TRBV28,NA,NA,16,TRBJ2-1